This TCR beta chain was identified in a study of shared clonotypes between healthy human individuals. Naive CD8 cells, CD45RO-negative and positively selected for CCR7, excluded terminally differentiated effector memory CD45RA+ cells. Sequencing was performed with immunoSEQ multiplex PCR; in TCRdb, only in-frame clones are kept and a portion is missing. The sample includes more than 2 million clones, over 85% of them seen just once. Germline V gene lookup returns CDR1 SGHTA and CDR2 FQGNSA. The length of the CDR3 is 15 residues. Trimming removed 7 bases from V and 3 bases from J, with 18 bases in between.

Sequencing used naive CD8+ T cells sorted from blood. The sequence came from a man between 18 and 35 years old in good health. J is TRBJ1-2 and V is TRBV7-2; D might be TRBD1 (6 bases). CDR3: CASTLMTGDYYGYTF. The CDR3 nucleotides are TGTGCCAGCACCCTAATGACAGGTGATTACTATGGCTACACCTTC.